This T cell receptor (beta chain) emerged from a study of blood T cells in healthy people across ages. Turning to the study itself: About one barcoded beta molecule per two T cells came from capture by template switching.

A second PCR, run for about 7 to 11 cycles, used a sample-barcoded 5' primer plus a J-beta primer mix. From the 5' RACE reads, TCRdb called clonotypes with MiXCR, one entry per CDR3 protein. The sample gives 850,000 to 1,300,000 distinct CDR3 sequences, around 45% of which show up once; approximately 20% is in the top ten. V lost 3 bases to trimming and J lost 0 bases; unmatched junction nucleotides: 8. CDR1 is SGHAT, CDR2 FQNNGV, per germline. This CDR3 region has 18 residues. No fewer than 6 micrograms of total RNA were isolated from every sample. A note on this clonotype: What it binds is unknown.

Notes on the study in general: There was a strong correlation between TCR beta diversity and naive T cell percentage.

The rearrangement joins TRBV11-2 to TRBJ2-3, with 11 bases that match TRBD2. Sequenced sample: blood. The sequence derives from a woman between 55 and 75 years old in good health. This chain's CDR3 is CASSFRGTSGSSTDTQYF. DNA for the CDR3: TGTGCCAGCAGCTTTAGGGGGACTAGCGGATCTAGCACAGATACGCAGTATTTT. Full variable domain (missing parts from reference TRBV11-2 and TRBJ2-3): EAGVAQSPRYKIIEKRQSVAFWCNPISGHATLYWYQQILGQGPKLLIQFQNNGVVDDSQLPKDRFSAERLKGVDSTLKIQPAKLEDSAVYLCASSFRGTSGSSTDTQYFGPGTRLTVL.